Described below is a single T cell receptor beta chain sequence and its context. The sample originates from a study of blood T cell repertoires in COVID-19. This CDR3 comprises 15 residues. CDR1 is SGDLS, CDR2 YYNGEE, per germline. V dropped 0 bases and J dropped 1 base, with 10 bases sitting between them. Libraries were prepared by immunoSEQ multiplex PCR; TCRdb keeps only in-frame clonotypes and omits some of them. The sample has 85,000 or so clones; about 86% are singletons. The specimen was peripheral blood. The sequence derives from a man older than 75 with acute or convalescent COVID-19. The V gene is TRBV9, the J gene TRBJ1-2; D is possibly TRBD1 (5 bases). CDR3 sequence (DNA): TGTGCCAGCAGCGTAGAGTTCGACAGTAACTATGGCTACACCTTC. Protein sequence: CASSVEFDSNYGYTF.